The 3 T cell receptor beta chains listed next were all sequenced from one sample in a study of shared clonotypes between healthy human individuals. Some clones are missing from TCRdb's copy, which holds only in-frame ones; the method was immunoSEQ multiplex PCR. The data hold around 2,000,000 clones, with 95% observed a single time. Sequenced sample: naive CD4+ T cells sorted from blood. The subset denotes: CD45RA+ positively selected. Receptors originate from a man between 18 and 29 years old in good health.

To note about this clone: Different DNA sequences within this sample yield the same CDR3. This rearrangement joins TRBV5-1 to TRBJ2-5, with 7 bases matching TRBD2. The trim removed 2 bases at V and 5 bases at J, leaving 3 bases unmatched. The CDR3 contains 13 residues. CDR1 SGHRS and CDR2 YFSETQ come from the germline V gene. CDR3 amino acids: CASSLGEGETQYF. In nucleotides, the CDR3 is TGCGCCAGCAGCTTAGGGGAGGGGGAGACCCAGTACTTC. Combining the CDR3 with reference TRBV5-1 and TRBJ2-5 gives the whole variable domain KAGVTQTPRYLIKTRGQQVTLSCSPISGHRSVSWYQQTPGQGLQFLFEYFSETQRNKGNFPGRFSGRQFSNSRSEMNVSTLELGDSALYLCASSLGEGETQYFGPGTRLLVL.

The chain joins TRBV2 to TRBJ1-2, with D perhaps TRBD1 (6 bases). The length of the CDR3 is 13 residues. The V end lost 8 bases, the J end lost 4 bases, and 14 bases lay between the germline ends. Germline assignment: CDR1 SNHLY and CDR2 FYNNEI. DNA for the CDR3: TGTGCCAGCTCGGCAGGGGCGGTCTATGGCTACACCTTC. As protein: CASSAGAVYGYTF.

The rearrangement links TRBV10-1 to TRBJ2-5; 13 bases match TRBD2. The CDR3 is 15 amino acids. The germline V gene encodes CDR1 WNHNN and CDR2 SYGVQD (reference sequence). V dropped 4 bases and J dropped 4; count of bases not matched to a gene: 3. The CDR3 is CASSAGTSGAETQYF. The CDR3 nucleotides are TGCGCCAGCAGTGCTGGGACTAGCGGGGCAGAGACCCAGTACTTC.